A selection of T cell receptor beta chains follows, all from one sample in a study of blood T cell repertoires in COVID-19. The assay was immunoSEQ multiplex PCR, and TCRdb's table has in-frame clones only and misses some. Of approximately 110,000 clones detected, approximately 70% appear once; the ten largest clones hold about 0.84%. Sequenced material: peripheral blood. These receptors came from a human donor with acute or convalescent COVID-19. The donor label of this sample is uncertain. CDR3s include the opening cysteine and the closing phenylalanine or tryptophan. Each record gives: V gene, J gene, D gene, clone size, CDR3 DNA, CDR3 protein. D genes are given only for firm matches. Not all rows give a size; the values are once, few, many and, for expanded clones, a class.

>TRBV24-1|TRBJ1-5|TRBD1|once
TGTGCCACCAGTGACCGGACAGGGCCTCATCAGCCCCAGCATTTT
CATSDRTGPHQPQHF
>TRBV24-1|TRBJ1-5|-|once
TGTGCCACCACGGGGGGGGTGGGGTATAGCAATCAGCCCCAGCATTTT
CATTGGVGYSNQPQHF
>TRBV2|TRBJ1-5|TRBD1|-
TGTGCCAGTCAGGGGGACAGGGTTGGCAATCAGCCCCAGCATTTT
CASQGDRVGNQPQHF
>TRBV27|TRBJ2-1|TRBD2|-
TGTGCCAGCAGCAGCGGGGGGCACTACAATGAGCAGTTCTTC
CASSSGGHYNEQFF
>TRBV14|TRBJ1-6|-|-
TGTGCCAGCAGCCTTTTAGGGGTATCACCCCTCCACTTT
CASSLLGVSPLHF
>TRBV19|TRBJ1-2|TRBD1|-
TGTGCCAGTAGTATATTAACTCTGGGCAGGGGGCTTTCACTTCCCTATGGCTACACCTTC
CASSILTLGRGLSLPYGYTF
>TRBV6-4|TRBJ1-1|TRBD1|-
TGTGCCAGCAGTGACGGGACAGGGGGGGAGGCCGAAGCTTTCTTT
CASSDGTGGEAEAFF
>TRBV6-1|TRBJ2-3|TRBD2|few
TGTGCCAGCAGTGAGACTAGCGGGGGGGCAGATACGCAGTATTTT
CASSETSGGADTQYF
>TRBV20-1|TRBJ2-1|-|-
TGCAGTGCTACGAGAGGGAATGAGCAGTTCTTC
CSATRGNEQFF
>TRBV7-2|TRBJ1-4|TRBD1|-
TGTGCCAGCAGCCGGAGGACAGGGGGTTATGAAAAACTGTTTTTT
CASSRRTGGYEKLFF
>TRBV21-1|TRBJ1-1|-|-
TGTGCCAGCAGCCCCCTGCCCCCGGGACAAAACACTGAAGCTTTCTTT
CASSPLPPGQNTEAFF
>TRBV27|TRBJ1-4|-|once
TGTGCCAGCAGTAGGACAGACCGCGGGGAAAAACTGTTTTTT
CASSRTDRGEKLFF
>TRBV6-5|TRBJ2-1|TRBD1|-
TGTGCCAGCAGACCTAGGGACAGGGAAGGGAATGAGCAGTTCTTC
CASRPRDREGNEQFF
>TRBV1|TRBJ1-1|-|-
TGCACCAGCAGCCAAAACAAGAACACTGAAGCTTTCTTT
CTSSQNKNTEAFF
>TRBV5-5|TRBJ1-1|-|-
TGTGCCAGCAGCTCCGGGACAACGAACACTGAAGCTTTCTTT
CASSSGTTNTEAFF